The 16 T cell receptor beta chains below all came from one sample that was sequenced in a study of blood T cell repertoires in COVID-19. Data came from immunoSEQ multiplex PCR; TCRdb stores just in-frame clones and leaves some out. The sample comprises 400,000 to 500,000 clones, roughly 84% of which are singletons, and less than 1.5% rests with the top ten. The sample taken for sequencing was PBMCs or T cells enriched from blood (not recorded which). Every receptor here comes from a woman between 18 and 29 years old who had been exposed to COVID-19.

V usage is TRBV2 and J usage is TRBJ2-6; D may be TRBD1 (6 bases). Looked up from germline, CDR1 is SNHLY and CDR2 is FYNNEI. This CDR3 has 15 amino acids. V was pared by 6 bases and J by 1 base, with 10 bases between. CDR3 bases: TGTGCCAGCAGCCCACAGGGTTCTGGGGCCAACGTCCTGACTTTC. It is translated as CASSPQGSGANVLTF.

CDR3 protein: CASSPGATSYEQYF. DNA of the CDR3: TGTGCCAGCTCACCAGGGGCGACCTCCTACGAGCAGTACTTC. This sequence joins TRBV18 and TRBJ2-7; a possible D gene is TRBD1 (5 bases). In germline, CDR1 is KGHSH, CDR2 LQKENI. The V end was cut by 2 bases, the J end by 0 bases, with 8 bases between. The length of the CDR3 is 14 residues.

This chain links TRBV14 with TRBJ1-1; the D gene is possibly TRBD1 (5 bases). Germline V CDR1 and CDR2: SGHDN, FVKESK. Trimming stripped 6 bases from V and 0 bases from J, with 11 bases between. This CDR3 has 14 residues. The CDR3 protein is CASSPGSLNTEAFF. The DNA of the CDR3 is TGTGCCAGCAGTCCAGGGTCTTTGAACACTGAAGCTTTCTTT. Full variable domain (rest looked up from reference TRBV14 and TRBJ1-1): EAGVTQFPSHSVIEKGQTVTLRCDPISGHDNLYWYRRVMGKEIKFLLHFVKESKQDESGMPNNRFLAERTGGTYSTLKVQPAELEDSGVYFCASSPGSLNTEAFFGQGTRLTVV.

This clone appeared a single time. The J gene is TRBJ2-3, the V gene TRBV7-9; TRBD2 matches at 7 bases. V lost 4 bases to trimming and J lost 4 bases; unmatched junction nucleotides: 8. Germline CDR1 reads SEHNR; CDR2 reads FQNEAQ (reference sequence). This CDR3 is built from 15 residues. The CDR3 coding sequence is TGTGCCAGCAGCTCCCTCCAGACTAGCCCAGATACGCAGTATTTT. Encoded protein: CASSSLQTSPDTQYF.

The chain combines TRBV7-8 with TRBJ1-1; no clear D gene. Germline V lookup: CDR1 SGHVS, CDR2 FQNEAQ. The CDR3 spans 14 residues. Trimming took off 5 bases at V and 4 bases at J, with 14 bases between the two ends. CDR3 region: CASSPRDMVTEAFF. The CDR3 coding sequence is TGTGCCAGCAGCCCGCGAGACATGGTCACTGAAGCTTTCTTT. The full variable domain, its missing parts supplied by reference TRBV7-8 and TRBJ1-1, is GAGVSQSPRYKVAKRGQDVALRCDPISGHVSLFWYQQALGQGPEFLTYFQNEAQLDKSGLPSDRFFAERPEGSVSTLKIQRTQQEDSAVYLCASSPRDMVTEAFFGQGTRLTVV.

This clone appeared a few times. This chain connects TRBV3-1 (or the pseudogene TRBV3-2) to TRBJ1-5; weak D call: TRBD1 (5 bases). V was cut by 1 base and J by 6 bases, with 10 bases left in between. Germline values: CDR1 LGHDT, CDR2 YNNKEL (reference sequence). CDR3 length: 14 amino acids. CDR3 amino acids: CASSQGRGGQPQHF. The CDR3, as DNA: TGTGCCAGCAGCCAAGGAAGGGGTGGTCAGCCCCAGCATTTT.

The rearrangement joins TRBV7-2 to TRBJ2-7, with 8 bases fitting TRBD2. V lost 3 bases to trimming and J lost 11 bases; unmatched junction nucleotides: 6. This CDR3 is built from 12 residues. CDR1 is SGHTA and CDR2 is FQGNSA in the germline V gene. The CDR3 here is CASSFRGGEEYF. The CDR3 nucleotides read TGTGCCAGCAGCTTCCGGGGGGGAGAGGAGTACTTC.

The rearrangement uses TRBV2 and TRBJ1-4; D may be TRBD1 (6 bases). Trimming stripped 4 bases from V and 7 bases from J, with 10 bases between. The CDR3 length is 13 residues. Looked up from germline, CDR1 is SNHLY and CDR2 is FYNNEI. The CDR3 loop is CASSGQVGEKLFF. The CDR3 coding sequence is TGTGCCAGCAGTGGACAGGTCGGTGAAAAACTGTTTTTT.

This clone was found a few times. The V and J genes are TRBV15 and TRBJ2-7; D is ambiguous. Trimming cost V 6 bases and J 0 bases, with 9 bases left between them. Germline lookup yields CDR1 LNHNV and CDR2 YYDKDF (reference sequence). The CDR3 sequence is 13 residues long. The CDR3 nucleotides are TGTGCCACCAGAGTAGAGAGCTCCTACGAGCAGTACTTC. Residues: CATRVESSYEQYF.

The chain combines TRBV19 with TRBJ1-4; D uncertain. Looked up from germline, CDR1 is LNHDA and CDR2 is SQIVND (reference sequence). This CDR3 is built from 14 residues. Between the trimmed V and J ends, which lost 6 bases and 7 bases, there was a span of 15 bases. CDR3 coding DNA: TGTGCCAGTAGCCCCGGGGATTTGGGTGAAAAACTGTTTTTT. It specifies CASSPGDLGEKLFF.

The rearrangement uses TRBV18 and TRBJ1-1, with 9 bases aligning to TRBD1. CDR3 size: 14 residues. Per the germline V gene, CDR1 is KGHSH and CDR2 is LQKENI. Trimming removed 3 bases from V and 6 bases from J; junction bases left unmatched: 5. CDR3 in DNA: TGTGCCAGCTCACCGCCGGGACAGGGCGCTGAAGCTTTCTTT. Translating it yields CASSPPGQGAEAFF.

J is TRBJ2-1 and V is TRBV7-2; 7 bases fit TRBD2. Germline values: CDR1 SGHTA, CDR2 FQGNSA. The CDR3 totals 15 residues. The ends lost 1 base at V and 6 bases at J; junction bases unmatched: 6. In nucleotides, the CDR3 is TGTGCCAGCAGCTTAGGTAGCGGGTCGCCCAATGAGCAGTTCTTC. Protein sequence: CASSLGSGSPNEQFF.

The rearrangement joins TRBV7-3 to TRBJ2-1; 10 nucleotides align to TRBD2. V shed 0 bases, J shed 6 bases, and the junction held 8 bases outside the gene matches. Germline CDR1 is SGHTA and CDR2 is FQGTGA. The CDR3 covers 17 residues. CDR3 in amino acids: CASSLTPSGGPGNEQFF. CDR3 in DNA: TGTGCCAGCAGCTTAACTCCTAGCGGGGGTCCCGGCAATGAGCAGTTCTTC. Full variable domain (remainder filled in from reference TRBV7-3 and TRBJ2-1): GAGVSQTPSNKVTEKGKYVELRCDPISGHTALYWYRQSLGQGPEFLIYFQGTGAADDSGLPNDRFFAVRPEGSVSTLKIQRTERGDSAVYLCASSLTPSGGPGNEQFFGPGTRLTVL.

The count of this clone is one. The rearrangement links TRBV15 to TRBJ1-5, with 12 bases fitting TRBD1. The CDR3 runs 19 residues. In germline, CDR1 is LNHNV, CDR2 YYDKDF (reference sequence). V lost 1 base, J lost 1 base, and 8 bases stayed unmatched. The CDR3 loop reads CATSRGSGQGAKSNQPQHF. DNA for the CDR3: TGTGCCACCAGCAGAGGGTCGGGACAGGGGGCAAAGAGCAATCAGCCCCAGCATTTT.

This clone appeared once. The chain joins TRBV28 to TRBJ2-2; tentative D call: TRBD2 (5 bases). The CDR3 runs 15 residues. V dropped 4 bases and J dropped 1 base, with 10 bases sitting between them. CDR1 is MDHEN, CDR2 SYDVKM, per germline. The CDR3 nucleotides are TGTGCCAGCAGTTCGTTTGAGGGGAACACCGGGGAGCTGTTTTTT. This codes for CASSSFEGNTGELFF.

This clone showed up just a few times. The chain has TRBV4-3 and TRBJ1-6, with D hard to call. Between the trimmed V and J ends, which lost 0 bases and 7 bases, there was a span of 13 bases. Germline CDR1 reads LGHNA; CDR2 reads YSLEER. The CDR3 is 16 amino acids. CDR3 bases: TGCGCCAGCAGCCAAGATGGCAGGCCAGGCAATTCACCCCTCCACTTT. It specifies CASSQDGRPGNSPLHF.